This T cell receptor beta chain stems from a study of cytomegalovirus exposure and HLA in healthy donors. Repertoires were generated with immunoSEQ multiplex PCR, while TCRdb's copy carries only in-frame clones and drops some. This sample has 150,000 to 200,000 clones, with around 81% found just once. V lost 4 bases, J lost 4 bases, and 12 bases stayed unmatched. The CDR3 spans 16 residues. Per the germline V gene, CDR1 is SGHRS and CDR2 is YFSETQ. The genes are TRBV5-1 and TRBJ2-7, with 9 bases lining up with TRBD1. The sample taken for sequencing was PBMCs. The source is a man aged 25-45 years in good health and CMV-seropositive. The CDR3 nucleotides are TGCGCCAGCAGCATCTCCGGGACAGGGAATTTGTACGAGCAGTACTTC. Translating it yields CASSISGTGNLYEQYF.